This T cell receptor beta chain stems from a study of blood T cell repertoires in COVID-19. Using immunoSEQ multiplex PCR, the repertoire was profiled, and TCRdb retains in-frame clones only, with some absent. The table includes over 300,000 clones, more than 75% detected once. CDR3 length: 15 residues. The germline CDR1 and CDR2 sequences are GTSNPN and SVGIG (reference sequence). Germline trimming cut 1 base from V and 2 bases from J; bases unmatched to any gene: 4. The chain combines TRBV30 with TRBJ1-4; 7 nucleotides match TRBD1. Sequenced: PBMCs or T cells enriched from blood (not recorded which). This TCR was sampled from a woman younger than 45 with acute COVID-19. The CDR3 bases are TGTGCCTGGAGTGGCCTGGGACAGACTAATGAAAAACTGTTTTTT. Its translation: CAWSGLGQTNEKLFF.